Below, one T cell receptor (beta chain) is given with its context. The antigen remains unidentified. The read gets to within 3 residues of the CDR3 end, and the germline J gene fills in the rest. Clones were read by immunoSEQ multiplex PCR, and TCRdb kept only the in-frame ones, dropping some. The sample data list around 35,000 clones. The entry originates in a study of T cells in women clearing cervical HPV infection. About the study: Cases: HPV16-related CIN3 or worse on histology, a couple of invasive cancers. Blood came at first lesion visit for cases, post-clearance for controls. HLA type stays a possible confounder, typing being limited.

Findings of the study overall: Combining TCR richness with V gene abundances gave approximately 0.84 AUC.

The CDR3 has 12 amino acids. In germline, CDR1 is ENHRY, CDR2 SYGVKD. The V end was cut by 6 bases, the J end by 6 bases, with 12 bases between. The chain carries TRBV10-3 and TRBJ2-7; a possible D gene is TRBD2 (6 bases). The TCR comes from a woman aged 18 to 75 with a cervical HPV16 infection that either progressed to CIN3+ or cleared (not recorded which). The sequenced material came from blood buffy coat. The CDR3 DNA, read in part, is TGTGCCATCAGCCCTAACGGGGGCGAG. Translating gives CAISPNGGE. The complete CDR3 protein is CAISPNGGEQYF.